Sequencing of this T cell receptor beta chain was carried out in a study of T cell repertoires in cytomegalovirus infection. Study overall: The authors relied on CMV epitopes, both recently identified HLA-C-restricted and well-studied HLA-B-restricted. Indicated by public TCR beta signatures were CMV infection and matching HLA type. Points from the study as a whole: Ex vivo, HLA-C-restricted CMV-specific TCR beta clonotypes prevailed over the rest of the response.

There are 14 residues in the CDR3. CDR1 MNHEY and CDR2 SVGAGI come from the germline V gene. V was pared by 2 bases and J by 4 bases, with 2 bases of the junction left unmatched. On this clonotype itself: What it recognizes is unknown.

TCRdb re-called the reads through MiXCR, storing one row per CDR3 protein. Among 100,000 to 150,000 distinct CDR3 sequences listed, roughly a third were seen once. The sequencing used CD8+ T cells from cultured PBMCs, collected from culture after CMV antigen stimulation. The receptor comes from a human donor in good health (CMV status not recorded). Some clones in this sample may be carry-over from other donors' samples. J is TRBJ2-5 and V is TRBV6-5, with TRBD2 matching over 9 bases. DNA for the CDR3: TGTGCCAGCAGTTACAGGCGGGGGGGAGAGACCCAGTACTTC. Protein: CASSYRRGGETQYF.